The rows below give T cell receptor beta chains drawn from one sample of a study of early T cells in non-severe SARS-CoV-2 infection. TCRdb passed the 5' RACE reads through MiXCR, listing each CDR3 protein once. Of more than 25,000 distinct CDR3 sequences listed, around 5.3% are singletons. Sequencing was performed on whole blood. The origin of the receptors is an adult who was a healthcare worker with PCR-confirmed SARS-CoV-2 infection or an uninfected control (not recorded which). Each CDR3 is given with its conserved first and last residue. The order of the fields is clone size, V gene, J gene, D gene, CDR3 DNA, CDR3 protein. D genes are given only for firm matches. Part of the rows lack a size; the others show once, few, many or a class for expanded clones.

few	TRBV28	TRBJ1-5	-	TGTGCCAGCAGTTTACAGACAAACGATAATAAGCCCCAGCATTTT	CASSLQTNDNKPQHF
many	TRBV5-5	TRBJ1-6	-	TGTGCCAGCAGCTTGGCCGAGGATGCCACTGGGGGCCACTTT	CASSLAEDATGGHF
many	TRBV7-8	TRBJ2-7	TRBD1	TGTGCCAGCAGCGGAACACAGGGGGCTGGATCCTACGAGCAGTACTTC	CASSGTQGAGSYEQYF
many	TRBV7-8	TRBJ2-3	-	TGTGCCAGCAGCTCCATACCTCGGAAGCCCACAGATACGCAGTATTTT	CASSSIPRKPTDTQYF
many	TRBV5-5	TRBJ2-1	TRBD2	TGTGCCAGCAGCTTGGCCGGGACTAGCCCCAATGAGCAGTTCTTC	CASSLAGTSPNEQFF
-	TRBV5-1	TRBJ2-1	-	TGCGCCAGCAGCTTGGATTTCAGAAAAGGCGATGAGCAGTTCTTC	CASSLDFRKGDEQFF
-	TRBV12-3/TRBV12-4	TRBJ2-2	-	TGTGCCAGCAGTTCCCGGCCCACCGGGGAGCTGTTTTTT	CASSSRPTGELFF
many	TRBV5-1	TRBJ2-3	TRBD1	TGCGCCAGCAGCTTGGCCTCTGGGACAGACCGGGATACGCAGTATTTT	CASSLASGTDRDTQYF
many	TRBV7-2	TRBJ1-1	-	TGTGCCAGCAGCTTAGATTTCATGAACACTGAAGCTTTCTTT	CASSLDFMNTEAFF
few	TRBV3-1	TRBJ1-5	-	TGTGCCAGCAGCCCGTGGGGGGATCGCAATCAGCCCCAGCATTTT	CASSPWGDRNQPQHF
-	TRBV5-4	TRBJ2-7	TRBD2	TGTGCCAGCAGCTTCTCTCGACTAGCGACCTACGAGCAGTACTTC	CASSFSRLATYEQYF